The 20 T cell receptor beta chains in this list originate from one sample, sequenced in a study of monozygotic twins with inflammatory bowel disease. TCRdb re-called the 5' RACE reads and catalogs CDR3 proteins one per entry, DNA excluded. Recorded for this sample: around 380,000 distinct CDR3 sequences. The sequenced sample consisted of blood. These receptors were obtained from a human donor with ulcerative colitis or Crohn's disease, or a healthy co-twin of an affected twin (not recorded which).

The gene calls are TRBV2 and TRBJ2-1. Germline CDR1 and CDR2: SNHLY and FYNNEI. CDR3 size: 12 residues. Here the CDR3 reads CASSETGREQFF.

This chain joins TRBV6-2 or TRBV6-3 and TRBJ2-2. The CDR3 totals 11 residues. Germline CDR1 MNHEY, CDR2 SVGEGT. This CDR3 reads CASSYQGELFF.

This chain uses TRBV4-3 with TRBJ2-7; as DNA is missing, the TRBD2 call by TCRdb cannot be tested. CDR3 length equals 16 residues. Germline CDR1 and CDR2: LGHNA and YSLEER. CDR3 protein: CASSRGLAGGAYEQYF.

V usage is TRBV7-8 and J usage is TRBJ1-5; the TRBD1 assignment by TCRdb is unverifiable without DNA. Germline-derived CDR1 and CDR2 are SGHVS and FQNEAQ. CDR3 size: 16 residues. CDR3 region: CASSLAVGGYNQPQHF.

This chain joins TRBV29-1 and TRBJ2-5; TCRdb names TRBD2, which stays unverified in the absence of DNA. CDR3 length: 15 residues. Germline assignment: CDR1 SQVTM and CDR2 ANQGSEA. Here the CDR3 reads CSVVGGLAGAVTQYF. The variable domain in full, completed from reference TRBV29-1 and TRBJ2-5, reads SAVISQKPSRDICQRGTSLTIQCQVDSQVTMMFWYRQQPGQSLTLIATANQGSEATYESGFVIDKFPISRPNLTFSTLTVSNMSPEDSSIYLCSVVGGLAGAVTQYFGPGTRLLVL.

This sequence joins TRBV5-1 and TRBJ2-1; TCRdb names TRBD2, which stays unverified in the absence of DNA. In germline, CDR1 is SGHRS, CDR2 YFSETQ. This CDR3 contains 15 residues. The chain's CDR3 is CASSLSGTSGGEQFF.

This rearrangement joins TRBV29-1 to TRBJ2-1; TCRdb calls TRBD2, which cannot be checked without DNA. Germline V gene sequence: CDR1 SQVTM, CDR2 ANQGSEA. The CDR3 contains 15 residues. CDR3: CSAERAGGSYNEQFF.

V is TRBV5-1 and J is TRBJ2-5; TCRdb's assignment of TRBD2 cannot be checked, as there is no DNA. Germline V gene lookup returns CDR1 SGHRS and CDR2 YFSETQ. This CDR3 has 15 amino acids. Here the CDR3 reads CASSNRGGFGETQYF. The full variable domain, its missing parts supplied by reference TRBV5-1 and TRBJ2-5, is KAGVTQTPRYLIKTRGQQVTLSCSPISGHRSVSWYQQTPGQGLQFLFEYFSETQRNKGNFPGRFSGRQFSNSRSEMNVSTLELGDSALYLCASSNRGGFGETQYFGPGTRLLVL.

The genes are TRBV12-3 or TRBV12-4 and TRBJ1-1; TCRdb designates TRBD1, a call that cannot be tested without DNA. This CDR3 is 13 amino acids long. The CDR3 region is CAILPGQGSGAFF.

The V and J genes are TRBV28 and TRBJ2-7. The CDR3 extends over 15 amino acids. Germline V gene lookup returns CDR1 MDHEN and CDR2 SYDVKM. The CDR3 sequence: CASSLVGQGLYEQYF.

The CDR3 reads CSARLAGGRDKNIQYF. V and J are TRBV20-1 and TRBJ2-4; absent DNA, TCRdb's TRBD2 call cannot be checked. This CDR3 comprises 16 residues. Germline values: CDR1 DFQATT, CDR2 SNEGSKA (reference sequence).

The CDR3 is CASSSGQLLRETQYF. This rearrangement joins TRBV28 to TRBJ2-5; TCRdb lists TRBD1, though no DNA is available to test this call. CDR1 is MDHEN, CDR2 SYDVKM, per germline. The CDR3 sequence is 15 residues long.

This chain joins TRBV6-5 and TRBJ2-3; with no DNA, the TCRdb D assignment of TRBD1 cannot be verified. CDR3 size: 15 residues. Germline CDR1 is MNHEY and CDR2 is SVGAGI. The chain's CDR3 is CASSLQVWSTDTQYF.

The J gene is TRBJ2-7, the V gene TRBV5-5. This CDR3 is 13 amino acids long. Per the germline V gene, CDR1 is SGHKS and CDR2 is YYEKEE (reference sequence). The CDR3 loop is CASSFFQSHEQYF.

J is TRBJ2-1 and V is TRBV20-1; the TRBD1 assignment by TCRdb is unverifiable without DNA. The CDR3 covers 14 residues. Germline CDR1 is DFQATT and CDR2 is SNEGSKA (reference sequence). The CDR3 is CSASVGGSSNEQFF.

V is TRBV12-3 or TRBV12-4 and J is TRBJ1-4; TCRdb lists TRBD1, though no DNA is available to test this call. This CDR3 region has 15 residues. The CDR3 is CASSSRGGRNEKLFF.

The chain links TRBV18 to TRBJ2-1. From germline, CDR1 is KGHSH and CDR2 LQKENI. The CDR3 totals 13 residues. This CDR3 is CASSPGSENEQFF.

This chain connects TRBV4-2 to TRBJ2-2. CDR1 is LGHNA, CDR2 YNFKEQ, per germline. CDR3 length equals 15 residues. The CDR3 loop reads CASSQEKGSTGELFF.

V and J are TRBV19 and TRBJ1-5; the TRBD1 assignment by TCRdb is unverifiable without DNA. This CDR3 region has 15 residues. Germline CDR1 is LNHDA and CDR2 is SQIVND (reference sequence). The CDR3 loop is CAVKQGASGNQPQHF. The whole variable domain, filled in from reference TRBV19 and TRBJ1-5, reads DGGITQSPKYLFRKEGQNVTLSCEQNLNHDAMYWYRQDPGQGLRLIYYSQIVNDFQKGDIAEGYSVSREKKESFPLTVTSAQKNPTAFYLCAVKQGASGNQPQHFGDGTRLSIL.

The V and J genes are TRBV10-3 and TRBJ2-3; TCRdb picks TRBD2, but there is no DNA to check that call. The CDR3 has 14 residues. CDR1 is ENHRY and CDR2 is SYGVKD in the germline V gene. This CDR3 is CAISEGLARDTQYF.